The T cell receptor beta chain described here comes from a study of blood T cell repertoires in COVID-19. About the research overall: The origin of the acute and convalescent COVID-19 samples was the United States, Italy and Spain.

As processed by the authors: Estimated nucleated cell counts came from reference gene primer amplification. Using immunoSEQ multiplex PCR, the repertoire was profiled, and TCRdb retains in-frame clones only, with some absent. The V and J calls and the clone size are those of that table, but D and trimming were determined from the DNA. The sample consists of under 70,000 clones, about 90% of them appearing once. Germline loops: CDR1 KGHSH, CDR2 LQKENI. CDR3 length: 13 amino acids. Trimming left V 6 bases short and J 4 bases short, with 12 bases between. This clone was picked up one time. The clonotype was recovered from a woman aged 60-70 years with active or convalescent COVID-19. The chain carries TRBV18 and TRBJ1-1; D is undetermined. The sample comprised peripheral blood. DNA of the CDR3: TGTGCCAGCTCGGGAGGTCGGGGCACTGAAGCTTTCTTT. This sequence encodes CASSGGRGTEAFF.